This is a list of T cell receptor beta chains from one sample in a study of blood T cell repertoires in COVID-19. Clones were sequenced by immunoSEQ multiplex PCR, and TCRdb holds only the in-frame ones, with some missing. The table records 300,000 or so clones, approximately 86% of them present only once. The sample consisted of peripheral blood. Every receptor here comes from a man between 65 and 85 years old with acute or convalescent COVID-19. The CDR3 runs from the conserved cysteine through the conserved F or W.

>TRBV29-1|TRBJ2-1
CSVRDTLQYNEQFF
>TRBV5-4|TRBJ2-3
CASSPPVRAGGPDTQYF
>TRBV4-3|TRBJ2-1
CASSQDSGTGWNEQFF
>TRBV6-2/TRBV6-3|TRBJ1-1
CASSSTGGRTEAFF
>TRBV5-1|TRBJ2-3
CASCQTGGGDTQYF
>TRBV21-1|TRBJ1-5
CASTPHPVLGQPQHF
>TRBV18|TRBJ1-5
CASSPAGTGLGRQPQHF
>TRBV10-2|TRBJ1-6
CASSEIPNSPLHF
>TRBV9|TRBJ2-7
CASSNDAGGYEQYF
>TRBV5-4|TRBJ2-3
CASSGTGTGGHTQYF
>TRBV7-2|TRBJ1-1
CASSFSRGNTEAFF
>TRBV19|TRBJ1-6
CASSITGGDSPLHF